The entry below describes one T cell receptor (beta chain). Germline V gene sequence: CDR1 SEHNR, CDR2 FQNEAQ (reference sequence). The V end was cut by 2 bases, the J end by 5 bases, with 5 bases between. The CDR3 contains 12 residues. These data come from a study of radiotherapy plus CTLA-4 blockade in lung cancer. Study context: Objective responses were seen in 18% of patients, disease control in 31%.

With ipilimumab providing CTLA-4 blockade, focal radiation was administered to patients who had chemo-refractory metastatic non-small-cell lung cancer. The method was immunoSEQ multiplex PCR; TCRdb's version includes in-frame clones alone and lacks a portion of them. The data show tens of thousands of clones, approximately 83% seen once. The chain carries TRBV7-9 and TRBJ2-3; D gene ambiguous. The input for sequencing was peripheral blood, taken from a patient treated with radiotherapy plus ipilimumab. The sequence derives from a human donor with non-small cell lung cancer who had a partial response to radiotherapy plus ipilimumab. The CDR3 loop reads CASSLSGDTQYF. The DNA of the CDR3 is TGTGCCAGCAGCTTATCAGGAGATACGCAGTATTTT.